These 20 T cell receptor beta chains were sequenced from one sample in a study of blood T cell repertoires in COVID-19 (dated by TCRdb to 2018 to 2020). Receptor libraries were prepared by the immunoSEQ multiplex PCR assay. TCRdb provides this immuneACCESS table in a form limited to in-frame rearrangements. Some clones are lacking; in checked studies, under half of them reflect an unresolved V gene, and why the rest are absent is not known. The sample table lists just over 90,000 clones, 60% to 85% of them with a count of one. Clones ranked in the top ten supply roughly 7.3% of the sample. The sequenced sample consisted of peripheral blood. Every receptor here comes from a man in his 70s with acute or convalescent COVID-19.

This sequence joins TRBV10-1 and TRBJ2-5; 8 positions match TRBD1. J gave up 4 bases and V 0 bases, and 4 bases lay outside the gene matches. The length of the CDR3 is 15 residues. The V gene's germline CDR1 is WNHNN and CDR2 SYGVQD (reference sequence). CDR3 sequence: CASSESAGTGETQYF. The CDR3 DNA reads as TGCGCCAGCAGTGAGTCGGCGGGGACAGGAGAGACCCAGTACTTC.

The V and J genes are TRBV5-1 and TRBJ2-4, with 9 bases lining up with TRBD1. This CDR3 comprises 14 residues. J was trimmed by 4 bases and V by 3 bases; bases with no gene match: 2. Germline values: CDR1 SGHRS, CDR2 YFSETQ. In DNA form, the CDR3 reads TGCGCCAGCAGCTCGGGACAGGGAAAAAACATTCAGTACTTC. Residues: CASSSGQGKNIQYF.

The chain has TRBV27 and TRBJ2-3, with 8 nucleotides matching TRBD2. V was pared by 7 bases and J by 4 bases, with 10 bases of the junction left unmatched. This CDR3 is 15 amino acids long. Germline CDR1 reads MNHEY; CDR2 reads SMNVEV (reference sequence). The CDR3 here is CASTSTGGQADTQYF. The CDR3 nucleotides read TGTGCCAGCACAAGCACGGGAGGGCAGGCAGATACGCAGTATTTT.

The CDR3 bases are TGCGCCAGCAGCTTTATGGCAGTCCAAGAGACCCAGTACTTC. Translation: CASSFMAVQETQYF. The V and J genes are TRBV5-1 and TRBJ2-5; D is uncertain. Trimming pared 2 bases from V and 1 base from J, leaving 9 bases between. CDR1 and CDR2 from the germline V gene are SGHRS and YFSETQ. The CDR3 is 14 amino acids.

This chain joins TRBV9 and TRBJ1-5; D call uncertain. V lost 5 bases and J 0 bases, leaving 9 bases between the germline ends. This CDR3 spans 14 amino acids. In germline, CDR1 is SGDLS, CDR2 YYNGEE. This CDR3 reads CASSGVDSNQPQHF. As DNA, the CDR3 is TGTGCCAGCAGTGGAGTGGATAGCAATCAGCCCCAGCATTTT. Variable domain in full (rest from reference TRBV9 and TRBJ1-5): DSGVTQTPKHLITATGQRVTLRCSPRSGDLSVYWYQQSLDQGLQFLIQYYNGEERAKGNILERFSAQQFPDLHSELNLSSLELGDSALYFCASSGVDSNQPQHFGDGTRLSIL.

This sequence joins TRBV6-1 and TRBJ1-2, with 8 bases matching TRBD1. The CDR3 has 13 amino acids. CDR1 is MNHNS, CDR2 SASEGT, per germline. V shed 6 bases, J shed 6 bases, and the junction held 6 bases outside the gene matches. The CDR3 sequence: CASRLTGDHGYTF. The DNA of the CDR3 is TGTGCCAGCAGATTGACAGGGGACCATGGCTACACCTTC.

The rearrangement joins TRBV28 to TRBJ2-7; 7 nucleotides agree with TRBD1. V lost 8 bases and J lost 4; bases outside the gene matches: 8. The CDR3 totals 13 residues. CDR1 MDHEN and CDR2 SYDVKM come from the germline V gene. The CDR3 loop is CASGRGLGYEQYF. In DNA, the CDR3 is TGTGCCAGCGGAAGGGGGCTCGGGTACGAGCAGTACTTC.

The V gene is TRBV27, the J gene TRBJ1-5; D may be TRBD1 (5 bases). CDR3 length equals 15 residues. V lost 2 bases and J lost 5, with 13 bases in between. Germline V gives CDR1 MNHEY, CDR2 SMNVEV (reference sequence). CDR3 DNA sequence: TGTGCCAGCAGTTTAACCGTCAGGGTTCATCAGCCCCAGCATTTT. Encoded protein: CASSLTVRVHQPQHF.

In this sample, this clone turned up once. The rearrangement uses TRBV5-4 and TRBJ2-5; tentative D call: TRBD1 (5 bases). Trimming pared 4 bases from V and 1 base from J, leaving 17 bases between. CDR3 size: 16 residues. Germline values: CDR1 SGHNT, CDR2 YYREEE (reference sequence). CDR3 in amino acids: CASSNQGWGPQETQYF. For the CDR3, the DNA is TGTGCCAGCAGCAACCAAGGGTGGGGCCCCCAAGAGACCCAGTACTTC.

This clone was seen more than once but under ten times. The DNA for the CDR3 is TGTGCCAGCAGCCAGTCCCCTAGCAATCAGCCCCAGCATTTT. This encodes CASSQSPSNQPQHF. V gene TRBV28 combines with J gene TRBJ1-5; D gene uncertain. Trimming took off 6 bases at V and 0 bases at J, with 9 bases between the two ends. This CDR3 contains 14 residues. Looked up from germline, CDR1 is MDHEN and CDR2 is SYDVKM.

On this clone: This CDR3 is also generated by other DNA sequences in the sample. The rearrangement uses TRBV27 and TRBJ1-5, with TRBD1 matching over 9 bases. The CDR3 is 14 residues long. V lost 6 bases to trimming and J lost 7 bases; unmatched junction nucleotides: 7. CDR1 and CDR2 from the germline V gene are MNHEY and SMNVEV (reference sequence). CDR3 region: CASSLQGAGQPQHF. For the CDR3, the DNA is TGTGCCAGCAGCTTACAGGGGGCAGGACAGCCCCAGCATTTT.

The V and J genes are TRBV2 and TRBJ2-3; 13 positions match TRBD2. Germline CDR1 is SNHLY and CDR2 is FYNNEI. The CDR3 is 17 residues long. V lost 7 bases, J lost 0 bases, and 7 bases stayed unmatched. The CDR3 loop reads CASIYPGLAGSTDTQYF. In DNA, the CDR3 is TGTGCCAGCATCTATCCGGGACTAGCGGGGAGCACAGATACGCAGTATTTT.

The chain employs TRBV5-1 and TRBJ2-3; 8 nucleotides match TRBD2. The junction had 9 bases not matched to a gene; V was cut back by 5 bases and J by 4 bases. Germline lookup yields CDR1 SGHRS and CDR2 YFSETQ. The CDR3 consists of 15 residues. The DNA of the CDR3 is TGCGCCAGCAGGCCCGGGACTAGTGATGCAGATACGCAGTATTTT. Its translation is CASRPGTSDADTQYF.

V usage is TRBV19 and J usage is TRBJ2-1; TRBD1 matches 7 bases. V lost 4 bases and J lost 5; bases outside the gene matches: 5. Looked up from germline, CDR1 is LNHDA and CDR2 is SQIVND (reference sequence). The CDR3 contains 14 residues. CDR3 sequence reads: CASSTWDRNNEQFF. The CDR3 DNA is TGTGCCAGTAGTACCTGGGACAGAAACAATGAGCAGTTCTTC.

For the CDR3, the DNA is TGTGCCAGCAGCTCCTCTGGGGGCATCACAGATACGCAGTATTTT. Its protein product is CASSSSGGITDTQYF. This chain connects TRBV7-8 to TRBJ2-3; the D gene is possibly TRBD1 (6 bases). This CDR3 is 15 amino acids long. V was cut by 4 bases and J by 2 bases, with 13 bases left in between. Germline V gene data show CDR1 as SGHVS and CDR2 as FQNEAQ.

This chain links TRBV5-5 with TRBJ1-1; a weak D match, TRBD1 (6 bases). Trimming pared 0 bases from V and 7 bases from J, leaving 16 bases between. Germline-derived CDR1 and CDR2 are SGHKS and YYEKEE (reference sequence). The CDR3 consists of 15 residues. The CDR3 loop is CASSLEVMAGVEAFF. The CDR3 DNA is TGTGCCAGCAGCTTGGAAGTCATGGCAGGGGTTGAAGCTTTCTTT.

The chain combines TRBV3-1 (or the pseudogene TRBV3-2) with TRBJ1-4; 10 positions match TRBD1. The CDR3 runs to 13 residues. Unmatched junction bases numbered 4, after V lost 8 bases and J lost 7 bases. Germline CDR1 reads LGHDT; CDR2 reads YNNKEL (reference sequence). CDR3 sequence: CASEDRGSEKLFF. The CDR3 nucleotides read TGTGCCAGCGAGGACAGGGGGAGTGAAAAACTGTTTTTT.

V gene TRBV5-5 combines with J gene TRBJ2-6; D remains ambiguous. The CDR3 is 17 amino acids. Germline CDR1 SGHKS, CDR2 YYEKEE (reference sequence). V was clipped by 4 bases and J by 1 base, with 15 bases between them. The CDR3 DNA follows: TGTGCCAGCAGCCCGCCCCCCCCAGAATCTGGGGCCAACGTCCTGACTTTC. Encoded protein: CASSPPPPESGANVLTF.

Note on this clone: An end of the junction differs from the germline gene, which may be a read error. The chain has TRBV2 and TRBJ2-7; 8 positions match TRBD1. Per germline, CDR1 SNHLY and CDR2 FYNNEI. The CDR3 loop spans 15 amino acids. The chain's CDR3 is CASSEDRGRPYEQYF. CDR3 nucleotides: TGTGCCAGCAGCGAAGACAGGGGCCGGCCCTACGAGCAGTACTTC.

This chain joins TRBV5-1 and TRBJ2-6; D is undetermined. This CDR3 has 15 amino acids. Germline assignment: CDR1 SGHRS and CDR2 YFSETQ. Trimming took off 3 bases at V and 0 bases at J, with 7 bases between the two ends. The CDR3 spells CASSSRYSGANVLTF. In DNA, the CDR3 is TGCGCCAGCAGCTCCCGCTACTCTGGGGCCAACGTCCTGACTTTC. The whole variable domain, remainder taken from reference TRBV5-1 and TRBJ2-6, is KAGVTQTPRYLIKTRGQQVTLSCSPISGHRSVSWYQQTPGQGLQFLFEYFSETQRNKGNFPGRFSGRQFSNSRSEMNVSTLELGDSALYLCASSSRYSGANVLTFGAGSRLTVL.